The present T cell receptor (beta chain) was sequenced within a study of CD8 T cells in Susac syndrome. CDR3 length: 11 residues. The germline V gene encodes CDR1 SGDLS and CDR2 YYNGEE. Trimming took off 4 bases at V and 8 bases at J, with 7 bases between the two ends. This clonotype was detected once. Its specificity is not known. Random hexamers were used to reverse transcribe roughly 0.45 to 1 ug of RNA. TCRdb redid the calling of the immunoSEQ multiplex PCR reads with MiXCR, one entry per CDR3 protein. The repertoire holds some 130,000 distinct CDR3 sequences, roughly 94% seen once, with over 0.15% in the top ten. Whole-study findings and limits: Susac CD8+ clonal expansion peaked in TEMRA cells and active patients.

This TCR was sampled from a human donor with Susac syndrome. Input material: CD8+ T cells from PBMCs. The rearrangement uses TRBV9 and TRBJ2-1; D is ambiguous. The CDR3, as DNA: TGTGCCAGCAGCCTGGACCATGAGCAGTTCTTC. This encodes CASSLDHEQFF.